A selection of T cell receptor beta chains follows, all from one sample in a study of blood T cell repertoires in COVID-19. TCRdb's table, derived via immunoSEQ multiplex PCR, lists solely in-frame clones and lacks some. The sample consists of about 340,000 clones, 80% to 95% of them appearing once. The sequenced material came from PBMCs or T cells enriched from blood (not recorded which). The receptors were gathered from a woman in her 30s who had recovered from COVID-19. The conserved cysteine and the conserved F or W are not part of the CDR3 here. The order of the fields is V gene, J gene, CDR3 protein.

>TRBV7-2|TRBJ1-5
ASSSAEGWGNQPQH
>TRBV19|TRBJ2-1
ASRTYWDRGSNEQF
>TRBV18|TRBJ2-3
ASSPRLAVSTDTQY
>TRBV18|TRBJ2-7
ASSAPSSYEQY
>TRBV7-2|TRBJ1-2
ASSFTGGVGYT
>TRBV18|TRBJ2-7
ASSPPGGGFRSSWQY
>TRBV21-1|TRBJ1-1
ASSKVVGQGENTEAF
>TRBV4-2|TRBJ2-7
ASSPGGGLGVYEQY
>TRBV7-3|TRBJ2-2
ASSTGQSTGELF
>TRBV28|TRBJ1-4
ASSLQGEKLF
>TRBV5-1|TRBJ1-2
ASSATGNYGYT
>TRBV19|TRBJ1-1
ASSPGDRDIPEAF
>TRBV6-2/TRBV6-3|TRBJ2-1
ASSYLPLAGGPNEQF
>TRBV7-3|TRBJ1-6
ASSLRTGHNSPLH
>TRBV19|TRBJ1-2
ASSPPGGGYT
>TRBV7-9|TRBJ1-2
ASSLDPSLGVNYGYT
>TRBV28|TRBJ2-7
ASSTDSLYEQY
>TRBV7-9|TRBJ1-2
ASSLVFDRPNYGYT
>TRBV28|TRBJ2-1
ASSLLLAEQF
>TRBV7-2|TRBJ2-7
ASSLAGLGAPYEQY
>TRBV13|TRBJ2-4
ASSPSGRRNIQY
>TRBV28|TRBJ2-7
ASSFATGTGSYEQY
>TRBV19|TRBJ2-2
ASKHRGLNTGELF